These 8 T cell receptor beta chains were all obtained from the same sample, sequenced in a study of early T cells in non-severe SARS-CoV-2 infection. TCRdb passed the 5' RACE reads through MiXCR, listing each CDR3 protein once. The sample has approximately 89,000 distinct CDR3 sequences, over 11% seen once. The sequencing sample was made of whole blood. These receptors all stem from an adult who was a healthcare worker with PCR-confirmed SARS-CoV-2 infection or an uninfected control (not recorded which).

The CDR3 here is CASSSKMTDEQYF. The CDR3 nucleotides are TGTGCCAGCAGTTCGAAAATGACCGACGAGCAGTACTTC. The rearrangement links TRBV7-9 to TRBJ2-7; D gene unclear. The CDR3 has 13 residues. The germline gives CDR1 SEHNR, CDR2 FQNEAQ (reference sequence). V lost 6 bases, J lost 5 bases, and 14 bases lay in between.

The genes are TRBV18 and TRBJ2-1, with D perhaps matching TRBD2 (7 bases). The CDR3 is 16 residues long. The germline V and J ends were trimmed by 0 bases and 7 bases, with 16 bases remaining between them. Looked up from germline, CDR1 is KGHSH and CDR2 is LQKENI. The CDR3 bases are TGTGCCAGCTCACCACCGGGGAGGGGACAAACGAATGAGCAGTTCTTC. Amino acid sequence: CASSPPGRGQTNEQFF.

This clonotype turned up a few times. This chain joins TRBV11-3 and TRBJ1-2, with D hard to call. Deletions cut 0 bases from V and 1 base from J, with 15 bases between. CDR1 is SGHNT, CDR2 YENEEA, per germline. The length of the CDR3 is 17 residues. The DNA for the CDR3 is TGTGCCAGCAGCTTAGAAGCCGGGCAGAATGATAACTATGGCTACACCTTC. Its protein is CASSLEAGQNDNYGYTF.

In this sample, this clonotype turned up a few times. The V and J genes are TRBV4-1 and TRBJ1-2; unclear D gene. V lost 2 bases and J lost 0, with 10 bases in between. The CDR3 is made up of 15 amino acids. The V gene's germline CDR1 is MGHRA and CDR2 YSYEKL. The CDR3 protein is CASSQQAKSNYGYTF. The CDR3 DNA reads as TGCGCCAGCAGCCAACAGGCCAAATCTAACTATGGCTACACCTTC.

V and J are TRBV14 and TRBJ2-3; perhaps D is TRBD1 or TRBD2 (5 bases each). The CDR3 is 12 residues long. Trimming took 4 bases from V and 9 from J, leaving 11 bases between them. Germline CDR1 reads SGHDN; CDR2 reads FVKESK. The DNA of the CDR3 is TGTGCCAGCAGCCGGGACCCTCCCACGCAGTATTTT. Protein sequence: CASSRDPPTQYF. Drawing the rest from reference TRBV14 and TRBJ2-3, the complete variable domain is EAGVTQFPSHSVIEKGQTVTLRCDPISGHDNLYWYRRVMGKEIKFLLHFVKESKQDESGMPNNRFLAERTGGTYSTLKVQPAELEDSGVYFCASSRDPPTQYFGPGTRLTVL.

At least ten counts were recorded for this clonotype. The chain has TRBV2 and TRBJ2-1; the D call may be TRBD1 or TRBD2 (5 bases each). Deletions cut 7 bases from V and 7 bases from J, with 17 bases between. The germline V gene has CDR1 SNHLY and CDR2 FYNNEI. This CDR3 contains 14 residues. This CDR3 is CASTRGSKGNEQFF. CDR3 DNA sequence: TGTGCCAGCACCCGAGGGTCTAAGGGGAATGAGCAGTTCTTC.

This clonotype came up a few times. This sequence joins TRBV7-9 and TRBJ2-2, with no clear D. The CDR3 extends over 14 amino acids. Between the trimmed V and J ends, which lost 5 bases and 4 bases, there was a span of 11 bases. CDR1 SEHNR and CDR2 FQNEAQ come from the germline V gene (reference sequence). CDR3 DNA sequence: TGTGCCAGCAGCGGCCTTAAGGGCACCGGGGAGCTGTTTTTT. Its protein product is CASSGLKGTGELFF.

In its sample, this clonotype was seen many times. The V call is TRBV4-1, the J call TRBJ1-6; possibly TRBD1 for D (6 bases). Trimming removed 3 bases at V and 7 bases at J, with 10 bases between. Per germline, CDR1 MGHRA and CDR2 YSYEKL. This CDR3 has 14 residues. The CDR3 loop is CASSHRDNNSPLHF. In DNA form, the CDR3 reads TGCGCCAGCAGCCACCGGGACAACAATTCACCCCTCCACTTT.